Shown below are 10 T cell receptor beta chains from a single sample sequenced in a study of human T cells and chemical hapten exposure listed by TCRdb under 2021. Libraries were made using RACE. Sequenced on a NextSeq 500. TCRdb's own reprocessing of the public reads used fastp at Q25 and MiXCR and kept productive beta chains. Under each unique CDR3 protein, matching rows form one entry showing the most common genes and DNA. The sample contains approximately 100,000 distinct CDR3 sequences, roughly 12% of them found a single time. 1.6% of the sample lies in the top ten. Taken with the paper, the label for time point translates to: pre-sensitization, week 0. This specimen's treatment or condition label, interpreted: therapeutic diphenylcyclopropenone sensitization with weekly scalp DPC. This sample comprised whole blood, obtained in connection with sensitization to the hapten diphenylcyclopropenone (DPC). Receptor source: a woman aged 50 to 60 with alopecia areata. Some clones in this sample may be carry-over from other donors' samples.

The genes are TRBV5-1 and TRBJ2-1; 8 positions agree with TRBD1. V lost 5 bases and J lost 2; bases outside the gene matches: 6. This CDR3 has 15 residues. Germline values: CDR1 SGHRS, CDR2 YFSETQ. CDR3 protein: CASRETGDPYNEQFF. CDR3 in DNA: TGCGCCAGCAGGGAGACAGGGGATCCCTACAATGAGCAGTTCTTC.

A few counts support this clonotype. J is TRBJ2-7 and V is TRBV28; D tentatively reads TRBD1 or TRBD2 (5 bases each). CDR3 size: 15 residues. Per germline, CDR1 MDHEN and CDR2 SYDVKM. Trimming pared 11 bases from V and 1 base from J, leaving 21 bases between. CDR3 region: CARHSGSPLSYEQYF. The CDR3 coding sequence is TGTGCCCGTCACTCAGGGAGCCCCTTATCCTACGAGCAGTACTTC. The full variable domain, with the rest looked up from reference TRBV28 and TRBJ2-7, is DVKVTQSSRYLVKRTGEKVFLECVQDMDHENMFWYRQDPGLGLRLIYFSYDVKMKEKGDIPEGYSVSREKKERFSLILESASTNQTSMYLCARHSGSPLSYEQYFGPGTRLTVT.

There are many counts of this clonotype. This chain connects TRBV5-1 to TRBJ2-7, with TRBD1 identical over 8 bases. V lost 4 bases, J lost 2 bases, and 8 bases stayed unmatched. Germline values: CDR1 SGHRS, CDR2 YFSETQ. The CDR3 is 15 residues long. The CDR3 bases are TGCGCCAGCAGCCCCCGACAGGGGACAACCTACGAGCAGTACTTC. Translating it yields CASSPRQGTTYEQYF.

There are many counts of this clonotype. The rearrangement links TRBV11-2 to TRBJ1-1; 7 bases agree with TRBD1. The germline V gene encodes CDR1 SGHAT and CDR2 FQNNGV. The CDR3 has 15 amino acids. J lost 3 bases, V lost 5 bases, and 9 bases had no gene match. The CDR3 is CASSKGTGADTEAFF. CDR3 in DNA: TGTGCCAGCAGCAAAGGCACAGGGGCGGACACTGAAGCTTTCTTT.

Ten or more counts support this clonotype. The chain combines TRBV28 with TRBJ2-5; D might be TRBD1 (6 bases). There are 12 residues in the CDR3. From germline, CDR1 is MDHEN and CDR2 SYDVKM. With 6 bases removed from V and 9 bases from J, the gap between germline ends came to 14 bases. The CDR3 loop reads CASSLQGAAQYF. The CDR3 region has the DNA TGTGCCAGCAGCCTACAGGGTGCAGCCCAGTACTTC.

The rearrangement joins TRBV6-1 to TRBJ1-3, with D uncertain. The ends were cut back, 2 bases at V and 2 bases at J, with 10 bases in the middle. Germline CDR1 reads MNHNS; CDR2 reads SASEGT. The CDR3 contains 15 residues. The CDR3 DNA follows: TGTGCCAGCAGTGAAACGGTACTGACTGGAAACACCATATATTTT. Its protein product is CASSETVLTGNTIYF.

This clonotype was detected ten times or more. The rearrangement joins TRBV2 to TRBJ2-7; D perhaps matches TRBD2 (5 bases). Germline CDR1 reads SNHLY; CDR2 reads FYNNEI. This CDR3 contains 14 residues. Trimming removed 3 bases at V and 1 base at J, with 10 bases between. The CDR3, as DNA: TGTGCCAGCAGTGACTCCGGGGAGTCCTACGAGCAGTACTTC. Its translation is CASSDSGESYEQYF.

This clonotype appeared many times. This chain joins TRBV20-1 and TRBJ1-1; D ambiguous. In germline, CDR1 is DFQATT, CDR2 SNEGSKA (reference sequence). There are 13 residues in the CDR3. V lost 1 base, J lost 1 base, and 7 bases lay in between. CDR3 protein: CSARAHRNTEAFF. CDR3 coding DNA: TGCAGTGCTAGAGCCCACCGGAACACTGAAGCTTTCTTT.

This clonotype was recorded at least ten times. The V gene is TRBV25-1, the J gene TRBJ1-2, with D perhaps TRBD1 (5 bases). CDR3 length equals 14 residues. Trimming took 1 base from V and 6 from J, leaving 12 bases between them. Germline CDR1 MGHDK, CDR2 SYGVNS. CDR3 residues: CASSEWGLTDGYTF. In DNA form, the CDR3 reads TGTGCCAGCAGTGAATGGGGCCTCACCGATGGCTACACCTTC.

The chain uses TRBV20-1 and TRBJ1-1; D not certain. V shed 2 bases and J shed 0 bases, with 13 bases lying between them. Germline V gene lookup returns CDR1 DFQATT and CDR2 SNEGSKA (reference sequence). The CDR3 has 15 residues. CDR3 nucleotide sequence: TGCAGTGCTAGAATTGGAAAGGGCCTGAACACTGAAGCTTTCTTT. It yields the protein CSARIGKGLNTEAFF.